The entry below describes one T cell receptor (beta chain). The data are from a study of blood T cell repertoires in COVID-19. Looking at the study overall: PBMCs, B-cell-depleted T cells, or T cells were the source of the cDNA or gDNA that made up the material.

As handled by the study authors: Amplification with reference gene primers provided the estimates of nucleated cell counts. Sequencing was performed with immunoSEQ multiplex PCR; in TCRdb, only in-frame clones are kept and a portion is missing. D and trimming were read from the DNA, whereas the V and J calls and clone size are those reported in that table. The sample yields 140,000 to 150,000 clones, around nine tenths seen once. The V end was cut by 5 bases, the J end by 1 base, with 11 bases between. Germline values: CDR1 SEHNR, CDR2 FQNEAQ (reference sequence). CDR3 length: 14 residues. The gene calls are TRBV7-9 and TRBJ1-1, with TRBD1 as a possible D gene (6 bases). The receptor comes from a woman in her thirties with acute COVID-19. Sequenced: PBMCs or T cells enriched from blood (not recorded which). The CDR3 DNA follows: TGTGCCAGCAGCGTGGTAGGGGGGAACACTGAAGCTTTCTTT. This codes for CASSVVGGNTEAFF. The whole variable domain, filled in from reference TRBV7-9 and TRBJ1-1, reads DTGVSQNPRHKITKRGQNVTFRCDPISEHNRLYWYRQTLGQGPEFLTYFQNEAQLEKSRLLSDRFSAERPKGSFSTLEIQRTEQGDSAMYLCASSVVGGNTEAFFGQGTRLTVV.